The entry below describes one T cell receptor beta chain. The second PCR ran roughly 6 to 11 cycles with a sample-barcoded 5' primer and J-beta primers. Each cDNA molecule was tagged by a template-switch adaptor that had 12 random nucleotides. TCRdb reanalysed the 5' RACE reads using MiXCR and keeps one entry per CDR3 protein. Here the sample spans about 1.4 million distinct CDR3 sequences, roughly 59% being singletons. Germline V lookup: CDR1 SQVTM, CDR2 ANQGSEA. The CDR3 totals 11 residues. V dropped 4 bases and J dropped 3 bases, with 4 bases sitting between them. This sample was taken from a study of blood T cells in healthy people across ages.

This rearrangement joins TRBV29-1 to TRBJ1-3; D unresolved. The TCR originated in a man between 18 and 29 years old in good health. The specimen sequenced was blood. Here the CDR3 DNA reads TGCAGCGTTGGGGATGGAAACACCATATATTTT. Translation: CSVGDGNTIYF.